These 23 T cell receptor beta chains were all obtained from the same sample, sequenced in a study of T cells in Graves' hyperthyroidism and ophthalmopathy. TCR beta CDR3 region amplification was performed from RNA transcripts. A first-round RT-PCR of the TCR CDR3 used the HTBI primer set. From the multiplex PCR reads, TCRdb called clonotypes with MiXCR, one entry per CDR3 protein. The table lists 500,000 or so distinct CDR3 sequences, about a sixth of them singletons. Source material: blood. The origin of the receptors is a woman in her late teens or twenties with Graves' ophthalmopathy.

This clonotype came up many times. The gene calls are TRBV28 and TRBJ2-1, with 9 positions matching TRBD2. Per germline, CDR1 MDHEN and CDR2 SYDVKM. The V and J ends lost 2 bases and 9 bases, in that order; junction bases with no gene match: 5. CDR3 length equals 14 residues. CDR3 bases: TGTGCCAGCAGTTTAGCGGGAGGGGTGGGTGAGCAGTTCTTC. Residues: CASSLAGGVGEQFF.

Comment on this clonotype: One base away lies a much larger clone, so this may be a sequencing read error. The V call is TRBV29-1, the J call TRBJ2-1, with D unresolved. This CDR3 has 16 residues. Per germline, CDR1 SQVTM and CDR2 ANQGSEA. V was shortened by 0 bases and J by 0 bases, with 12 bases between the two germline ends. The CDR3 sequence: CSVEELTSSSYNEQFF. The CDR3, as DNA: TGCAGCGTTGAAGAGCTGACGAGTAGCTCCTACAATGAGCAGTTCTTC.

This clonotype showed up just a few times. V usage is TRBV30 and J usage is TRBJ1-4, with D possibly TRBD1 on 6 matching bases. The V and J ends lost 8 bases and 3 bases respectively, with 22 bases between them. The CDR3 covers 16 residues. Germline CDR1 is GTSNPN and CDR2 is SVGIG (reference sequence). This CDR3 reads CAGYSPGVGANEKLFF. The CDR3 nucleotides are TGTGCCGGCTACTCACCAGGGGTTGGGGCTAATGAAAAACTGTTTTTT.

This clonotype has at least ten counts. V and J are TRBV7-8 and TRBJ2-1, with D possibly being TRBD2 (5 bases). The CDR3 covers 14 residues. CDR1 and CDR2 from the germline V gene are SGHVS and FQNEAQ. V lost 4 bases and J lost 5, with 12 bases in between. The CDR3 spells CASSSSGVNNEQFF. The CDR3 region has the DNA TGTGCCAGCAGCTCGAGCGGCGTGAACAATGAGCAGTTCTTC.

This clonotype was seen only a few times. This chain connects TRBV18 to TRBJ1-3; TRBD1 might be the D (5 bases). V dropped 3 bases and J dropped 4 bases, with 16 bases sitting between them. Germline V CDR1 and CDR2: KGHSH, LQKENI. This CDR3 spans 16 amino acids. Written as DNA, the CDR3 is TGTGCCAGCTCACCGCAGGACACCCCAAGAGGAAACACCATATATTTT. Encoded protein: CASSPQDTPRGNTIYF. Full variable domain (missing parts from reference TRBV18 and TRBJ1-3): NAGVMQNPRHLVRRRGQEARLRCSPMKGHSHVYWYRQLPEEGLKFMVYLQKENIIDESGMPKERFSAEFPKEGPSILRIQQVVRGDSAAYFCASSPQDTPRGNTIYFGEGSWLTVV.

V gene TRBV12-3 or TRBV12-4 combines with J gene TRBJ2-1; 10 nucleotides match TRBD1. V gave up 9 bases and J gave up 9 bases; unmatched junction bases: 5. This CDR3 is built from 12 residues. The CDR3, as DNA: TGTGCCAGGGACAGGGGGTATGGTGAGCAGTTCTTC. It translates to CARDRGYGEQFF.

This clonotype was observed a few times. CDR3 amino acids: CASSLSPPGYTYEQYF. The CDR3 coding sequence is TGTGCCAGCAGTTTAAGTCCCCCAGGGTATACCTACGAGCAGTACTTC. The chain couples TRBV12-3 or TRBV12-4 to TRBJ2-7, with D possibly matching TRBD1 (5 bases). This CDR3 spans 16 amino acids. Trimming took 2 bases from V and 2 from J, leaving 16 bases between them.

This clonotype showed up many times. The chain joins TRBV27 to TRBJ2-5, with TRBD1 matching 9 bases. The junction had 14 bases not matched to a gene; V was cut back by 5 bases and J by 4 bases. The CDR3 contains 17 residues. Germline loops: CDR1 MNHEY, CDR2 SMNVEV (reference sequence). The CDR3 region is CASSLWAGTGSRETQYF. The CDR3 nucleotides are TGTGCCAGCAGTCTATGGGCCGGGACAGGGAGTCGAGAGACCCAGTACTTC.

This clonotype turned up a few times. This chain links TRBV10-1 with TRBJ1-1; D is ambiguous. Germline V gene sequence: CDR1 WNHNN, CDR2 SYGVQD (reference sequence). Trimming stripped 4 bases from V and 0 bases from J, with 6 bases between. CDR3 length: 13 amino acids. CDR3 DNA sequence: TGCGCCAGCAGTGCTGAACTGAACACTGAAGCTTTCTTT. This codes for CASSAELNTEAFF.

A word on this clonotype: The germline gene is not matched at one end of the junction; a read error may be the cause. The rearrangement joins TRBV2 to TRBJ2-3; 8 bases match TRBD2. CDR3 size: 15 residues. Germline V CDR1 and CDR2: SNHLY, FYNNEI. This CDR3 reads CASSDDAGGTDTRYF. The CDR3 coding sequence is TGTGCCAGCAGTGACGACGCGGGGGGCACAGATACGCGGTATTTT.

This clonotype was picked up many times. The V gene is TRBV30, the J gene TRBJ2-3; 7 bases fit TRBD2. The V gene's germline CDR1 is GTSNPN and CDR2 SVGIG (reference sequence). CDR3 size: 14 residues. The junction had 5 bases not matched to a gene; V was cut back by 1 base and J by 4 bases. The CDR3 is CAWSARLASDTQYF. CDR3 sequence (DNA): TGTGCCTGGAGTGCAAGACTAGCTTCAGATACGCAGTATTTT.

The chain joins TRBV2 to TRBJ1-6; D not certain. This CDR3 region has 11 residues. Between the trimmed V and J ends, which lost 8 bases and 13 bases, there was a span of 12 bases. Germline-derived CDR1 and CDR2 are SNHLY and FYNNEI. The CDR3 sequence is CASSAGLPLHF. DNA for the CDR3: TGTGCCAGCTCAGCGGGCCTCCCCCTCCACTTT.

This clonotype was seen at least ten times. Written as DNA, the CDR3 is TGTGCCAGCCACGACAGGGGCACTGAAGCTTTCTTT. The encoded protein is CASHDRGTEAFF. The chain uses TRBV28 and TRBJ1-1; 8 positions match TRBD1. The CDR3 totals 12 residues. Trimming took 8 bases from V and 4 from J; bases not matched to a gene: 3. From germline, CDR1 is MDHEN and CDR2 SYDVKM.

This clonotype was counted many times. The chain carries TRBV7-8 and TRBJ1-5; 9 nucleotides match TRBD1. The germline V gene has CDR1 SGHVS and CDR2 FQNEAQ. This CDR3 contains 18 residues. Germline trimming cut 5 bases from V and 0 bases from J; bases unmatched to any gene: 11. The DNA for the CDR3 is TGTGCCAGCAGCCCCAGGACAGGGGAAACTTATAGCAATCAGCCCCAGCATTTT. Its protein product is CASSPRTGETYSNQPQHF.

This clonotype was detected a few times. The chain uses TRBV15 and TRBJ1-4; no reliable D call. V lost 8 bases and J 0 bases, leaving 16 bases between the germline ends. CDR1 and CDR2 from the germline V gene are LNHNV and YYDKDF (reference sequence). The CDR3 runs 16 residues. The CDR3: CATSSSRQSTNEKLFF. CDR3 DNA: TGTGCCACCTCTTCTAGCAGGCAGTCAACTAATGAAAAACTGTTTTTT.

The J gene is TRBJ2-2, the V gene TRBV12-3 or TRBV12-4; 10 bases fit TRBD2. This CDR3 has 16 amino acids. The V and J ends lost 3 bases and 5 bases, in that order; junction bases with no gene match: 6. This chain's CDR3 is CASSLSSGGVTGELFF. In DNA form, the CDR3 reads TGTGCCAGCAGTTTGTCCAGCGGGGGGGTAACCGGGGAGCTGTTTTTT.

This clonotype has a handful of counts. This sequence joins TRBV5-1 and TRBJ2-1; 8 positions match TRBD1. This CDR3 region has 16 residues. Germline CDR1 reads SGHRS; CDR2 reads YFSETQ. Unmatched junction bases numbered 9, after V lost 0 bases and J lost 7 bases. The chain's CDR3 is CASSLAPAGGGNEQFF. In DNA form, the CDR3 reads TGCGCCAGCAGCTTGGCCCCCGCAGGGGGCGGGAATGAGCAGTTCTTC.

V and J are TRBV12-3 or TRBV12-4 and TRBJ1-4, with D possibly TRBD1 on 5 matching bases. The CDR3 is made up of 13 amino acids. Trimming pared 10 bases from V and 0 bases from J, leaving 9 bases between. The DNA for the CDR3 is TGTGCCACCGGGACGACAACTAATGAAAAACTGTTTTTT. Translated: CATGTTTNEKLFF.

The genes are TRBV5-1 and TRBJ2-1; tentatively, D is TRBD2 (5 bases). This CDR3 is 16 amino acids long. Germline CDR1 is SGHRS and CDR2 is YFSETQ. The V gene lost 0 bases and the J gene lost 2 bases, with 12 bases spanning the gap. The CDR3 nucleotides are TGCGCCAGCAGCTTGGCCGGGCTGAGGGCCTACAATGAGCAGTTCTTC. Protein sequence: CASSLAGLRAYNEQFF.

This rearrangement joins TRBV2 to TRBJ1-3; D unclear. V was clipped by 7 bases and J by 0 bases, with 10 bases between them. CDR3 length: 14 amino acids. Germline lookup yields CDR1 SNHLY and CDR2 FYNNEI. CDR3 DNA sequence: TGTGCCAGCAATGGGCCCGACTCTGGAAACACCATATATTTT. Amino acids: CASNGPDSGNTIYF.

This clonotype was counted many times. This rearrangement joins TRBV5-6 to TRBJ1-1; maybe TRBD1 (6 bases). CDR1 and CDR2 from the germline V gene are SGHDT and YYEEEE. The CDR3 is 19 amino acids. Trimming shortened V by 5 bases and J by 0 bases, and 26 bases separated the two germline ends. The CDR3 DNA follows: TGTGCCAGCAGTCATATTGGGTGGGGGGGCCAGCGGATGAACACTGAAGCTTTCTTT. Amino acid sequence: CASSHIGWGGQRMNTEAFF. The full variable domain, in which reference TRBV5-6 and TRBJ1-1 provide the parts outside the CDR3, is DAGVTQSPTHLIKTRGQQVTLRCSPKSGHDTVSWYQQALGQGPQFIFQYYEEEERQRGNFPDRFSGHQFPNYSSELNVNALLLGDSALYLCASSHIGWGGQRMNTEAFFGQGTRLTVV.

This clonotype was seen only a few times. V is TRBV27 and J is TRBJ2-1, with D uncertain. This CDR3 is 13 amino acids long. Germline loops: CDR1 MNHEY, CDR2 SMNVEV (reference sequence). V was pared by 3 bases and J by 8 bases, with 11 bases between. CDR3 sequence: CASSFLRTYEQFF. The CDR3 DNA reads as TGTGCCAGCAGTTTCCTTCGGACCTATGAGCAGTTCTTC.

The chain recombines TRBV20-1 with TRBJ2-1; 13 bases line up with TRBD2. The CDR3 runs to 16 residues. CDR1 and CDR2 from the germline V gene are DFQATT and SNEGSKA (reference sequence). Trimming at V came to 1 base and at J to 6 bases, leaving 6 bases not matched to a gene. The CDR3 loop is CSARGGLAGVVNEQFF. For the CDR3, the DNA is TGCAGTGCTAGAGGTGGACTAGCGGGAGTGGTCAATGAGCAGTTCTTC.